This T cell receptor beta chain was documented in a study of T-cell memory formation after mild COVID-19. Note on this clonotype: Its matching antigen is unknown.

The germline gives CDR1 SGHVS, CDR2 FNYEAQ. The ends were cut back, 5 bases at V and 4 bases at J, with 17 bases in the middle. The CDR3 runs to 15 residues. TCRdb called the 5' RACE reads again in MiXCR, with one record for every CDR3 protein. This sample has some 180,000 distinct CDR3 sequences; approximately 17% occur once, and the top ten carry roughly 4%. Study-wide results and caveats: Pre-infection memory already had some responding clones, implying cross-reactive memory joined.

The source is a man between 18 and 29 years old who had mild COVID-19 (a few samples of this study predate the infection). Cell type and time point are not known. The gene calls are TRBV7-6 and TRBJ1-2, with a weak D call TRBD1 (5 bases). The source material was PBMCs or a T cell subset sorted from them (not recorded which). The CDR3 loop is CASSPPWDGGYGYTF. CDR3 in DNA: TGTGCCAGCAGCCCACCGTGGGACGGCGGCTATGGCTACACCTTC. Together with reference TRBV7-6 and TRBJ1-2, the CDR3 gives the full variable domain: GAGVSQSPRYKVTKRGQDVALRCDPISGHVSLYWYRQALGQGPEFLTYFNYEAQQDKSGLPNDRFSAERPEGSISTLTIQRTEQRDSAMYRCASSPPWDGGYGYTFGSGTRLTVV.